The present entry profiles one T cell receptor beta chain with its context. Its antigen is unidentified. This sample is part of a study of shared clonotypes between healthy human individuals. Trimming took 5 bases from V and 5 from J, leaving 14 bases between them. This CDR3 is built from 14 residues. CDR1 is SGHAT and CDR2 is FQNNGV in the germline V gene. It was 200 to 250 ng DNA, 33,000 or so T cell genomes, that sorted-subset replicate PCRs used. Data came from immunoSEQ multiplex PCR; TCRdb stores just in-frame clones and leaves some out. The repertoire holds hundreds of thousands of clones, with more than 95% as singletons. Overall study results and limits: Of the naive CD4 clonotypes, roughly 5% were shared across a handful of donors. Generation probabilities were higher for clonotypes shared across all four sorted-subset donors than for unshared ones.

Naive-designated CD8 cells lacked CD45RO, were positively enriched for CCR7, and omitted terminally differentiated effector memory CD45RA+ cells. The sequencing input was naive CD8+ T cells sorted from blood. The chain recombines TRBV11-2 with TRBJ2-3; D is tentatively TRBD1 or TRBD2 (6 bases each). The TCR sequence derives from a man aged 30-40 years in good health. Here the CDR3 reads CASSLGGGKDTQYF. In DNA, the CDR3 is TGTGCCAGCAGCCTCGGGGGCGGCAAAGATACGCAGTATTTT. The full variable domain, its missing parts supplied by reference TRBV11-2 and TRBJ2-3, is EAGVAQSPRYKIIEKRQSVAFWCNPISGHATLYWYQQILGQGPKLLIQFQNNGVVDDSQLPKDRFSAERLKGVDSTLKIQPAKLEDSAVYLCASSLGGGKDTQYFGPGTRLTVL.